The clone carrying this T cell receptor (beta chain) was seen a few times. What it binds is not known. These data belong to a study of T cell repertoires in cytomegalovirus infection. The CDR3 covers 16 residues. V lost 0 bases to trimming and J lost 4 bases, with 15 bases between them. Germline V gene lookup returns CDR1 SQVTM and CDR2 ANQGSEA. A single record per CDR3 protein comes from TCRdb applying MiXCR to the reads. Among tens of thousands of distinct CDR3 sequences, 28% were seen once, and the ten largest hold roughly 65%. The sequencing here drew on CD8+ T cells from cultured PBMCs, taken from culture after CMV antigen stimulation. The receptor was isolated from a human donor in good health (CMV status not recorded). Some clones in this sample may be carry-over from other donors' samples. The chain is built from TRBV29-1 and TRBJ2-2; tentatively, D is TRBD1 (6 bases). The CDR3 sequence: CSVEDPESGVTGELFF. CDR3 coding DNA: TGCAGCGTTGAAGATCCGGAGTCAGGGGTCACCGGGGAGCTGTTTTTT.